The clone carrying this T cell receptor (beta chain) was recorded a few times. Its matching antigen is unknown. Sequencing was performed with immunoSEQ multiplex PCR; in TCRdb, only in-frame clones are kept and a portion is missing. The table lists roughly 24,000 clones, about 88% of them singletons. Trimming cost V 2 bases and J 12 bases, with 15 bases left between them. Per germline, CDR1 SGHDT and CDR2 YYEEEE. This CDR3 is built from 14 residues. The record originates from a study of T cell responses to AZD1222 COVID-19 vaccine. Notes on the study in general: At 160-218 and 743-854, vaccine-associated CD4 TCRs were dominant, and they spanned spike.

This sequence was found in an adult who received the AZD1222 COVID-19 vaccine. The material was peripheral blood, obtained 28 days after the second AZD1222 dose. The chain combines TRBV5-6 with TRBJ1-6; no clear D gene. CDR3 nucleotide sequence: TGTGCCAGCAGCTTTAGGCTTGGTGAAAAACCCCTCCACTTT. Its translation is CASSFRLGEKPLHF. The full variable domain, in which reference TRBV5-6 and TRBJ1-6 provide the parts outside the CDR3, is DAGVTQSPTHLIKTRGQQVTLRCSPKSGHDTVSWYQQALGQGPQFIFQYYEEEERQRGNFPDRFSGHQFPNYSSELNVNALLLGDSALYLCASSFRLGEKPLHFGNGTRLTVT.